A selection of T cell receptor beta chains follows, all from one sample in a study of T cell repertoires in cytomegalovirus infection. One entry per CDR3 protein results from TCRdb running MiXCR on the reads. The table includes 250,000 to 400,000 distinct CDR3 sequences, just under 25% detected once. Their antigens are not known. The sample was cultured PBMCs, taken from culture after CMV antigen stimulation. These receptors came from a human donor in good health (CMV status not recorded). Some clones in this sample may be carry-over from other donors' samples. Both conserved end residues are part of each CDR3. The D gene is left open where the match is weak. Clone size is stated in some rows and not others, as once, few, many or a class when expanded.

CDR3 DNA: TGTGCCAGCAGCTTAAGGGAGGGCGATGAGCAGTTCTTC
CDR3 protein: CASSLREGDEQFF
V gene: TRBV7-8
clone size: few
D gene: TRBD2
CDR3 length: 13
J gene: TRBJ2-1

CDR3 DNA: TGTGCCAGCAGCTTAGTGTCAGCGGGAGTCGACGAGCAGTACTTC
CDR3 protein: CASSLVSAGVDEQYF
V gene: TRBV7-2
clone size: few
D gene: TRBD2
CDR3 length: 15
J gene: TRBJ2-7

CDR3 DNA: TGTGCCAGTGGACTAGCGGAGAATGAGCAGTTCTTC
CDR3 protein: CASGLAENEQFF
V gene: TRBV6-6
clone size: -
D gene: TRBD2
CDR3 length: 12
J gene: TRBJ2-1

CDR3 DNA: TGTGCCAGTAGTTTCGACACGGGGGTCACTGAAGCTTTCTTT
CDR3 protein: CASSFDTGVTEAFF
V gene: TRBV19
clone size: few
D gene: -
CDR3 length: 14
J gene: TRBJ1-1

CDR3 DNA: TGTGCCAGCAGCTTAGCCCAGGGGCCTTATTCCTCTGGGGCCAACGTCCTGACTTTC
CDR3 protein: CASSLAQGPYSSGANVLTF
V gene: TRBV7-9
clone size: few
D gene: -
CDR3 length: 19
J gene: TRBJ2-6

CDR3 DNA: TGTGCCAGCAGCGTAGCGGTGGAGACCCAGTACTTC
CDR3 protein: CASSVAVETQYF
V gene: TRBV7-4
clone size: -
D gene: -
CDR3 length: 12
J gene: TRBJ2-5

CDR3 DNA: TGTGCCAGCAGCCGTTTCCGGTTAAGCACAGATACGCAGTATTTT
CDR3 protein: CASSRFRLSTDTQYF
V gene: TRBV6-2/TRBV6-3
clone size: -
D gene: -
CDR3 length: 15
J gene: TRBJ2-3

CDR3 DNA: TGTGCCAGCAGCCCTAACCTAAACTATGGCTACACCTTC
CDR3 protein: CASSPNLNYGYTF
V gene: TRBV28
clone size: -
D gene: -
CDR3 length: 13
J gene: TRBJ1-2

CDR3 DNA: TGTGCCAGCAGCTTACGGTCTTTGCAGGATTACAATGAGCAGTTCTTC
CDR3 protein: CASSLRSLQDYNEQFF
V gene: TRBV7-9
clone size: -
D gene: -
CDR3 length: 16
J gene: TRBJ2-1

CDR3 DNA: TGTGCCAGCATCGCTACCGGCATGGCGGCTCGTTTTGCTGGCTACACCTTC
CDR3 protein: CASIATGMAARFAGYTF
V gene: TRBV7-9
clone size: -
D gene: -
CDR3 length: 17
J gene: TRBJ1-2

CDR3 DNA: TGTGCCAGCAGTTTTAGGGTAGCGGGTGGTGAGCAGTTCTTC
CDR3 protein: CASSFRVAGGEQFF
V gene: TRBV12-3/TRBV12-4
clone size: many
D gene: TRBD2
CDR3 length: 14
J gene: TRBJ2-1

CDR3 DNA: TGTGCCAGCAGCTTGGGATGGTCAAAGGGGGCGGATACGCAGTATTTT
CDR3 protein: CASSLGWSKGADTQYF
V gene: TRBV7-6
clone size: many
D gene: TRBD1
CDR3 length: 16
J gene: TRBJ2-3

CDR3 DNA: TGTGCCAGCAGTCTCATGGTGAACACTGAAGCTTTCTTT
CDR3 protein: CASSLMVNTEAFF
V gene: TRBV27
clone size: -
D gene: -
CDR3 length: 13
J gene: TRBJ1-1

CDR3 DNA: TGTGCCAGCAGTCGAGACTCAGGGACCCAGTACTTC
CDR3 protein: CASSRDSGTQYF
V gene: TRBV7-2
clone size: many
D gene: -
CDR3 length: 12
J gene: TRBJ2-5

CDR3 DNA: TGTGCCAGCAGCTTACGGCGGGAGGGCTACAATGAGCAGTTCTTC
CDR3 protein: CASSLRREGYNEQFF
V gene: TRBV7-2
clone size: many
D gene: TRBD2
CDR3 length: 15
J gene: TRBJ2-1

CDR3 DNA: TGTGCCATCAGTGAGTTGAGTGGGACAGGGTACGAGCAGTACTTC
CDR3 protein: CAISELSGTGYEQYF
V gene: TRBV10-3
clone size: once
D gene: TRBD1
CDR3 length: 15
J gene: TRBJ2-7

CDR3 DNA: TGTGCCAGCAGCCAGTCACTGAACACTGAAGCTTTCTTT
CDR3 protein: CASSQSLNTEAFF
V gene: TRBV14
clone size: few
D gene: -
CDR3 length: 13
J gene: TRBJ1-1

CDR3 DNA: TGTGCCAGCAGCTTAGGCGGCACGTTGAACACTGAAGCTTTCTTT
CDR3 protein: CASSLGGTLNTEAFF
V gene: TRBV7-2
clone size: many
D gene: -
CDR3 length: 15
J gene: TRBJ1-1

CDR3 DNA: TGTGCCAGCAGCCCCGGTGTGGAGGCCTGGGAAGATACGCAGTATTTT
CDR3 protein: CASSPGVEAWEDTQYF
V gene: TRBV9
clone size: -
D gene: -
CDR3 length: 16
J gene: TRBJ2-3

CDR3 DNA: TGTGCCAGCAGCTTATGGACTAGCGGGAACAATGAGCAGTTCTTC
CDR3 protein: CASSLWTSGNNEQFF
V gene: TRBV7-2
clone size: many
D gene: TRBD2
CDR3 length: 15
J gene: TRBJ2-1

CDR3 DNA: TGTGCCAGTAGTATGATCAGGGGGCCCTATGAGCAGTTCTTC
CDR3 protein: CASSMIRGPYEQFF
V gene: TRBV19
clone size: few
D gene: TRBD1
CDR3 length: 14
J gene: TRBJ2-1

CDR3 DNA: TGTGCCGGGAAACAGGGGAGGAGCACAGATACGCAGTATTTT
CDR3 protein: CAGKQGRSTDTQYF
V gene: TRBV10-3
clone size: -
D gene: -
CDR3 length: 14
J gene: TRBJ2-3

CDR3 DNA: TGTGCCAGCAGCCCCGTAGCGGGAGGAGGGATCAATGAGCAGTTCTTC
CDR3 protein: CASSPVAGGGINEQFF
V gene: TRBV6-5
clone size: -
D gene: TRBD2
CDR3 length: 16
J gene: TRBJ2-1

CDR3 DNA: TGTGCCAGCTCACCACCGGACGGGGGAGAAGAGACGCAGTATTTT
CDR3 protein: CASSPPDGGEETQYF
V gene: TRBV18
clone size: few
D gene: -
CDR3 length: 15
J gene: TRBJ2-3